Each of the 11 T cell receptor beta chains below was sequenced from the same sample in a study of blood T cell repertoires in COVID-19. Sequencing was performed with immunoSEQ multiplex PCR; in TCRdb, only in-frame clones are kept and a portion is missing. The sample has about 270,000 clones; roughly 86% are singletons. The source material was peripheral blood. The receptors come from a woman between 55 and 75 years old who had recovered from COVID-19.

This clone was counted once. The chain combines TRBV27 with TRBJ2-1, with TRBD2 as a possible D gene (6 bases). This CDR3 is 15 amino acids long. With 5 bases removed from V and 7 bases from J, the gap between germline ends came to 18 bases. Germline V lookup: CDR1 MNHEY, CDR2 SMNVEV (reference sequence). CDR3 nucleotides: TGTGCCAGCAGTCTAACCTGGGGGGAATGGAATGAGCAGTTCTTC. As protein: CASSLTWGEWNEQFF.

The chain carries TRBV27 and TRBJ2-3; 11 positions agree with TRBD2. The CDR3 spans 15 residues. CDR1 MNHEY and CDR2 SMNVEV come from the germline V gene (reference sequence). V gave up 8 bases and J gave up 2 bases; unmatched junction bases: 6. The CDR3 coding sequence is TGTGCCAGCCAAAGACTAGCGGGGTACACAGATACGCAGTATTTT. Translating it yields CASQRLAGYTDTQYF.

The CDR3 nucleotides are TGTGCCAGCAGCCCGGGGACTAGCGGGGAGTATACGCAGTATTTT. Its translation is CASSPGTSGEYTQYF. The rearrangement links TRBV3-1 (or the pseudogene TRBV3-2) to TRBJ2-3; TRBD2 matches at 13 bases. This CDR3 region has 15 residues. The ends lost 4 bases at V and 7 bases at J; junction bases unmatched: 5. Germline V gives CDR1 LGHDT, CDR2 YNNKEL (reference sequence).

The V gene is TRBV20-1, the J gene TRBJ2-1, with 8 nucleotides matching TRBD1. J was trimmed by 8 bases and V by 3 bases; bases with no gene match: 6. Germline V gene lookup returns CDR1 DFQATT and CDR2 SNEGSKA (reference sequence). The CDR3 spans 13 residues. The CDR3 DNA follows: TGCAGTGCTAGTGTGGACAGGGACTATGAGCAGTTCTTC. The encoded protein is CSASVDRDYEQFF.

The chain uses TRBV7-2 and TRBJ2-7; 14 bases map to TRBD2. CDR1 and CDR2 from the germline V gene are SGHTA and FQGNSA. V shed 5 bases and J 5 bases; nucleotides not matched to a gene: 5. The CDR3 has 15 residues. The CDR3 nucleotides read TGTGCCAGCAGCCCTAGACTAGCGGGGGGGCACGAGCAGTACTTC. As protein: CASSPRLAGGHEQYF.

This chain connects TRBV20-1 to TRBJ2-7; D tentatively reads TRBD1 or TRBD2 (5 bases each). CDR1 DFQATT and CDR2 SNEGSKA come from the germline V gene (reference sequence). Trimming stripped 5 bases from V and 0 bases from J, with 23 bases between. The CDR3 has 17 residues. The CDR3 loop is CSARGARGATSSYEQYF. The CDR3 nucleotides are TGCAGTGCTCGTGGGGCTCGGGGAGCGACCAGCTCCTACGAGCAGTACTTC.

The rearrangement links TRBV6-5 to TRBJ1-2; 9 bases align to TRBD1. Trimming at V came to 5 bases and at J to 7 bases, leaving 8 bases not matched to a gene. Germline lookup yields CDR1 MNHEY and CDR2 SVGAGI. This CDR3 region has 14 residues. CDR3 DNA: TGTGCCAGCAGTCCCTCGAGGACAGGGGCTGGCTACACCTTC. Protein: CASSPSRTGAGYTF.

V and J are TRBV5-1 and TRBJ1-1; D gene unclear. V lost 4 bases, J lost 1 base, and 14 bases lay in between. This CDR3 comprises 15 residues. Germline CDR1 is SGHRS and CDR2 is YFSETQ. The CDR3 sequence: CASSPGSNSNTEAFF. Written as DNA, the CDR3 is TGCGCCAGCAGCCCGGGAAGTAACTCGAACACTGAAGCTTTCTTT.

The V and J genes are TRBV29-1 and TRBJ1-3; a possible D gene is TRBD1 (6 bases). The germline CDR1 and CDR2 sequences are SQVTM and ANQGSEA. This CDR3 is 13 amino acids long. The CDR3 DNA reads TGCAGTTTTACAGGGACCTCTGGAAACACCATATATTTT. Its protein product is CSFTGTSGNTIYF.

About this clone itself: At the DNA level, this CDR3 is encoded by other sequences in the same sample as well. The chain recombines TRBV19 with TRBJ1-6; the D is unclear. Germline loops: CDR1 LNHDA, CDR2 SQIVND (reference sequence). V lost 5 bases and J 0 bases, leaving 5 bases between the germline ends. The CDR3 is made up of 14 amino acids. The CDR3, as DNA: TGTGCCAGTAGTCCGAGCTCCTATAATTCACCCCTCCACTTT. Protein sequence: CASSPSSYNSPLHF.

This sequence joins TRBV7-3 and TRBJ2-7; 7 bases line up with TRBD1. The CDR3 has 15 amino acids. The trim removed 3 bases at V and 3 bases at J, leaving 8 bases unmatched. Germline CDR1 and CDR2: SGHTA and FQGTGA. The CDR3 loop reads CASSFLPGTVYEQYF. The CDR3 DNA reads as TGTGCCAGCAGCTTCCTACCCGGGACAGTCTACGAGCAGTACTTC. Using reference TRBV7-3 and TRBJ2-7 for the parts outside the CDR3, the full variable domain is GAGVSQTPSNKVTEKGKYVELRCDPISGHTALYWYRQSLGQGPEFLIYFQGTGAADDSGLPNDRFFAVRPEGSVSTLKIQRTERGDSAVYLCASSFLPGTVYEQYFGPGTRLTVT.